This TCR beta chain was observed in a study of T cells in Graves' hyperthyroidism and ophthalmopathy. At the level of the study: Peripheral blood sampling occurred at initial diagnosis, before any treatment. Study-level findings and limits: A median around 6.8 months before onset, the model predicted ophthalmopathy.

Regarding this clonotype: Its specificity is unknown.

Amplification of TCR beta CDR3 regions was performed using RNA transcripts as template. With the HTBI primer set, the TCR CDR3 went through a first round of RT-PCR. TCRdb re-analysed the multiplex PCR reads in MiXCR, keeping a single row per CDR3 protein. Here the sample spans a few hundred thousand distinct CDR3 sequences, about 20% being singletons. Clinical symptoms, serum thyroxine, TRAb, thyroid ultrasound and orbital computed tomography established diagnosis. The CDR3 covers 16 residues. J was trimmed by 3 bases and V by 5 bases; bases with no gene match: 7. The germline gives CDR1 LGHDT, CDR2 YNNKEL (reference sequence).

The sequencing sample was made of blood. The receptor was derived from a woman aged 70-85 years with Graves' ophthalmopathy. V usage is TRBV3-1 and J usage is TRBJ1-4; 9 bases agree with TRBD1. The CDR3 DNA follows: TGTGCCAGCAGCGCGACTACAGGGGGCTCTAATGAAAAACTGTTTTTT. It is translated as CASSATTGGSNEKLFF.